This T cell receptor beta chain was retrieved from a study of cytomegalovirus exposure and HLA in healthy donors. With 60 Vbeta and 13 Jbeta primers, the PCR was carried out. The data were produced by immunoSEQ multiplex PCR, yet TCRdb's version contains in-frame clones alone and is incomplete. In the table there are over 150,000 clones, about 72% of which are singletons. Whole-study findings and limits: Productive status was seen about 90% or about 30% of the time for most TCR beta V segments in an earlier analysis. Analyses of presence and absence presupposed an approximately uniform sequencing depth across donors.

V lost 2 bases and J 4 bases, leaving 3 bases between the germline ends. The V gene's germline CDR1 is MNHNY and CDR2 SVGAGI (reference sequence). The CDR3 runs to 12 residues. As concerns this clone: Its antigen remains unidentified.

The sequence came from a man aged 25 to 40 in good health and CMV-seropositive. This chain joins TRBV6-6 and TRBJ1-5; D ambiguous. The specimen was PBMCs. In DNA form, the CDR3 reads TGTGCCAGCAGTTACGAGAATCAGCCCCAGCATTTT. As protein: CASSYENQPQHF.